The next 27 T cell receptor beta chains were all read from a single sample in a study of response to subunit inactivated influenza vaccine (dated by TCRdb to 2016 to 2019). The label giving this sample's time point can be read as: 40 to 45 days after influenza vaccine administration. Library preparation was by RT-PCR. TCRdb lists the instrument as Illumina HiSeq 2500. TCRdb reworked the public reads: Q25 trimming with fastp, MiXCR clone assembly, productive beta chains retained. Merged by CDR3 protein, the rows form single entries marked with the most common genes and DNA. This sample lists 450,000 to 500,000 distinct CDR3 sequences; approximately 11% were detected once. The leading ten clones occupy over 9.5% of the sample. This sample comprised PBMCs from blood, obtained roughly 45 days after vaccination. The receptors were gathered from a man between 50 and 59 years old who received an inactivated influenza vaccine. Donor details come from another sample of the same person, matched by shared clones.

This clonotype was detected many times. This chain connects TRBV20-1 to TRBJ1-1; D is undetermined. Germline V gives CDR1 DFQATT, CDR2 SNEGSKA (reference sequence). This CDR3 is built from 10 residues. V lost 3 bases to trimming and J lost 6 bases, with 5 bases between them. The chain's CDR3 is CSASAPEAFF. CDR3 bases: TGCAGTGCTAGTGCACCTGAAGCTTTCTTT.

This clonotype was detected many times. V gene TRBV5-5 combines with J gene TRBJ2-2, with D tentatively TRBD1 (6 bases). This CDR3 is 14 amino acids long. V was pared by 4 bases and J by 2 bases, with 9 bases between. Germline V lookup: CDR1 SGHKS, CDR2 YYEKEE (reference sequence). In nucleotides, the CDR3 is TGTGCCAGCAGCACACAGGGCAACACCGGGGAGCTGTTTTTT. Amino acid sequence: CASSTQGNTGELFF.

The chain combines TRBV5-1 with TRBJ2-5; D unclear. This CDR3 contains 12 residues. Germline values: CDR1 SGHRS, CDR2 YFSETQ. V lost 4 bases to trimming and J lost 5 bases, with 9 bases between them. CDR3 nucleotides: TGCGCCAGCAGCCGGATCGGGGAGACCCAGTACTTC. Its protein product is CASSRIGETQYF.

This clonotype was detected many times. The genes are TRBV15 and TRBJ2-1; D is unclear. The V end was cut by 0 bases, the J end by 3 bases, with 6 bases between. The CDR3 length is 14 residues. In germline, CDR1 is LNHNV, CDR2 YYDKDF (reference sequence). The CDR3 spells CATSRDRDYNEQFF. As DNA, the CDR3 is TGTGCCACCAGCAGAGATAGGGACTACAATGAGCAGTTCTTC.

This clonotype was observed a few times. DNA for the CDR3: TGCGCCAGCAGCTCGGGACAGGTGGAGCTGTTTTTT. Translated, it gives CASSSGQVELFF. The gene calls are TRBV5-1 and TRBJ2-2; TRBD1 matches at 8 bases. The V gene end was trimmed by 3 bases and the J gene end by 10 bases; junction bases not matched to a gene: 2. The CDR3 contains 12 residues. Germline V gene lookup returns CDR1 SGHRS and CDR2 YFSETQ.

The V call is TRBV10-3, the J call TRBJ2-2, with 10 nucleotides matching TRBD1. V shed 10 bases and J 3 bases; nucleotides not matched to a gene: 5. The CDR3 has 14 amino acids. The germline CDR1 and CDR2 sequences are ENHRY and SYGVKD. CDR3 sequence reads: CASTGTGDTGELFF. CDR3 bases: TGTGCCAGCACCGGGACAGGGGACACCGGGGAGCTGTTTTTT.

This clonotype was observed many times. The V call is TRBV5-1, the J call TRBJ1-5, with D perhaps matching TRBD1 (5 bases). The V gene's germline CDR1 is SGHRS and CDR2 YFSETQ. The CDR3 has 15 residues. Trimming cost V 1 base and J 1 base, with 9 bases left between them. The CDR3 here is CASSLSGGSNQPQHF. As DNA, the CDR3 is TGCGCCAGCAGCTTGAGCGGGGGGAGCAATCAGCCCCAGCATTTT.

This clonotype has ten or more counts. J is TRBJ2-4 and V is TRBV12-3 or TRBV12-4; D ambiguous. This CDR3 contains 13 residues. V was clipped by 7 bases and J by 7 bases, with 14 bases between them. The CDR3 region is CASNLGSGNIQYF. The CDR3 DNA is TGTGCCAGCAATCTAGGGTCTGGGAACATTCAGTACTTC.

This clonotype was recorded at least ten times. V and J are TRBV9 and TRBJ2-2; D possibly matches TRBD1 or TRBD2 (5 bases each). Germline-derived CDR1 and CDR2 are SGDLS and YYNGEE. The V end was cut by 3 bases, the J end by 6 bases, with 12 bases between. The CDR3 spans 14 residues. CDR3 DNA sequence: TGTGCCAGCAGCGAAAACAGAGGGGCCGGGGAGCTGTTTTTT. Translating it yields CASSENRGAGELFF.

The V gene is TRBV20-1, the J gene TRBJ1-1; D is uncertain. The CDR3 is made up of 11 amino acids. Per the germline V gene, CDR1 is DFQATT and CDR2 is SNEGSKA (reference sequence). Trimming stripped 4 bases from V and 2 bases from J, with 5 bases between. The CDR3 loop reads CSANGNTEAFF. Here the CDR3 DNA reads TGCAGTGCTAACGGTAACACTGAAGCTTTCTTT.

The chain couples TRBV12-3 or TRBV12-4 to TRBJ1-2; possible D gene TRBD1, 6 bases. This CDR3 contains 13 residues. The V end lost 3 bases, the J end lost 6 bases, and 11 bases lay between the germline ends. The CDR3 region is CASSFNGGDGYTF. The DNA of the CDR3 is TGTGCCAGCAGTTTTAACGGGGGCGATGGCTACACCTTC.

There are many counts of this clonotype. The chain's CDR3 is CASSSGLAGETQYF. The CDR3, as DNA: TGCGCCAGCAGCTCGGGACTAGCGGGAGAAACGCAGTATTTT. The chain employs TRBV5-1 and TRBJ2-3; 14 bases map to TRBD2. Germline V gene sequence: CDR1 SGHRS, CDR2 YFSETQ. V dropped 3 bases and J dropped 9; count of bases not matched to a gene: 3. The CDR3 contains 14 residues.

This clonotype was seen repeatedly, ten times or more. This sequence joins TRBV6-5 and TRBJ1-2, with a tentative D call TRBD1 (6 bases). V was clipped by 4 bases and J by 1 base, with 13 bases between them. The CDR3 extends over 15 amino acids. Germline V CDR1 and CDR2: MNHEY, SVGAGI. The CDR3 loop is CASSSGGNRNYGYTF. CDR3 coding DNA: TGTGCCAGCAGTTCTGGGGGCAATCGTAACTATGGCTACACCTTC.

This clonotype was found a few times. The chain employs TRBV29-1 and TRBJ1-1; D uncertain. Germline loops: CDR1 SQVTM, CDR2 ANQGSEA. The CDR3 loop spans 13 amino acids. The V end lost 5 bases, the J end lost 3 bases, and 13 bases lay between the germline ends. CDR3: CSVCPLRDTEAFF. The CDR3 DNA sequence: TGCAGCGTTTGTCCCCTGCGAGACACTGAAGCTTTCTTT.

This clonotype was seen only a few times. Here the CDR3 DNA reads TGTGCCAGCAGCCAGTTCGGGGGAATTGAGGATACGCAGTATTTT. As protein: CASSQFGGIEDTQYF. This chain connects TRBV4-2 to TRBJ2-3, with a weak D call TRBD2 (6 bases). V dropped 3 bases and J dropped 6 bases, with 16 bases sitting between them. Germline CDR1 LGHNA, CDR2 YNFKEQ. The CDR3 consists of 15 residues.

The table lists this clonotype with a few counts. The J gene is TRBJ1-2, the V gene TRBV5-5; perhaps TRBD1 as D (5 bases). The germline CDR1 and CDR2 sequences are SGHKS and YYEKEE (reference sequence). Trimming took 2 bases from V and 1 from J, leaving 18 bases between them. The CDR3 runs 17 residues. CDR3 amino acids: CASSLEYLTALNYGYTF. The DNA of the CDR3 is TGTGCCAGCAGCTTAGAGTATTTGACAGCCCTTAACTATGGCTACACCTTC.

This sequence joins TRBV20-1 and TRBJ1-5; no reliable D call. Trimming took off 3 bases at V and 3 bases at J, with 12 bases between the two ends. Germline V lookup: CDR1 DFQATT, CDR2 SNEGSKA (reference sequence). The CDR3 is 14 residues long. CDR3 loop: CSASDLKFNQPQHF. The CDR3 region has the DNA TGCAGTGCTAGCGACCTAAAATTCAATCAGCCCCAGCATTTT.

The chain links TRBV7-8 to TRBJ1-1; no firm D call. CDR1 and CDR2 (germline): SGHVS, FQNEAQ. With 5 bases removed from V and 1 base from J, the gap between germline ends came to 20 bases. The CDR3 loop spans 17 amino acids. The DNA for the CDR3 is TGTGCCAGCAGCCAAACCATCGCAAACGGCCCGAACACTGAAGCTTTCTTT. This codes for CASSQTIANGPNTEAFF.

This clonotype was seen a few times. The V gene is TRBV2, the J gene TRBJ2-2; TRBD1 or TRBD2 may be the D gene (5 bases each). The CDR3 has 16 residues. From germline, CDR1 is SNHLY and CDR2 FYNNEI. Trimming removed 3 bases at V and 0 bases at J, with 11 bases between. This chain's CDR3 is CASSEGWDPNTGELFF. Written as DNA, the CDR3 is TGTGCCAGCAGTGAGGGGTGGGACCCGAACACCGGGGAGCTGTTTTTT.

The table lists this clonotype with a few counts. The chain joins TRBV5-1 to TRBJ2-1; tentatively, D is TRBD1 (6 bases). V lost 4 bases and J lost 6, with 11 bases in between. This CDR3 has 13 amino acids. The germline CDR1 and CDR2 sequences are SGHRS and YFSETQ. The CDR3 here is CASSTGQLNEQFF. The CDR3 DNA reads TGCGCCAGCAGCACAGGACAGCTCAATGAGCAGTTCTTC.

This clonotype was counted ten times or more. V is TRBV6-5 and J is TRBJ1-2, with D perhaps TRBD1 (5 bases). V lost 6 bases, J lost 11 bases, and 16 bases lay in between. The germline gives CDR1 MNHEY, CDR2 SVGAGI. There are 12 residues in the CDR3. In nucleotides, the CDR3 is TGTGCCAGCAGCCCGGGACCTCTAGGATACACCTTC. It specifies CASSPGPLGYTF.

The chain couples TRBV9 to TRBJ2-3, with unresolved D. V lost 0 bases to trimming and J lost 0 bases, with 8 bases between them. The CDR3 sequence is 15 residues long. The germline V gene has CDR1 SGDLS and CDR2 YYNGEE. In DNA form, the CDR3 reads TGTGCCAGCAGCGTAGCCCCTACTAGCACAGATACGCAGTATTTT. Translation gives CASSVAPTSTDTQYF.

A few counts support this clonotype. The V and J genes are TRBV7-2 and TRBJ1-3; 9 bases align to TRBD1. V shed 5 bases and J 3 bases; nucleotides not matched to a gene: 5. The CDR3 has 15 amino acids. The V gene's germline CDR1 is SGHTA and CDR2 FQGNSA. The CDR3: CASSTGGAFGNTIYF. The CDR3 region has the DNA TGTGCCAGCAGCACAGGGGGCGCGTTTGGAAACACCATATATTTT.

This clonotype was observed a handful of times. The V call is TRBV6-2 or TRBV6-3, the J call TRBJ2-1, with unresolved D. The CDR3 has 15 amino acids. CDR1 MNHEY and CDR2 SVGEGT come from the germline V gene. Trimming cost V 0 bases and J 9 bases, with 15 bases left between them. CDR3 sequence (DNA): TGTGCCAGCAGTTACTCAGGGTTCGGCCTGCTTGAGCAGTTCTTC. Its protein is CASSYSGFGLLEQFF.

The chain employs TRBV20-1 and TRBJ2-1, with TRBD2 matching over 9 bases. The CDR3 extends over 14 amino acids. Germline CDR1 and CDR2: DFQATT and SNEGSKA (reference sequence). The V gene end was trimmed by 3 bases and the J gene end by 9 bases; junction bases not matched to a gene: 9. CDR3 protein: CSARFLAGNLEQFF. CDR3 DNA sequence: TGCAGTGCTAGGTTTCTAGCGGGAAACCTTGAGCAGTTCTTC.

This clonotype was seen a handful of times. This chain uses TRBV5-1 with TRBJ2-3; a possible D gene is TRBD1 (5 bases). V was cut by 4 bases and J by 6 bases, with 15 bases left in between. This CDR3 has 14 residues. Looked up from germline, CDR1 is SGHRS and CDR2 is YFSETQ. Here the CDR3 reads CASSSTRPGDTQYF. CDR3 sequence (DNA): TGCGCCAGCAGCAGTACAAGGCCAGGGGATACGCAGTATTTT. Combining the CDR3 with reference TRBV5-1 and TRBJ2-3 gives the whole variable domain KAGVTQTPRYLIKTRGQQVTLSCSPISGHRSVSWYQQTPGQGLQFLFEYFSETQRNKGNFPGRFSGRQFSNSRSEMNVSTLELGDSALYLCASSSTRPGDTQYFGPGTRLTVL.

The rearrangement joins TRBV6-1 to TRBJ2-2; possible D gene TRBD1, 6 bases. From germline, CDR1 is MNHNS and CDR2 SASEGT. Deletions cut 7 bases from V and 7 bases from J, with 25 bases between. The CDR3 contains 17 residues. CDR3: CASMQSGTRLPNGELFF. The DNA for the CDR3 is TGTGCCAGCATGCAGTCCGGGACACGACTACCAAACGGGGAGCTGTTTTTT.